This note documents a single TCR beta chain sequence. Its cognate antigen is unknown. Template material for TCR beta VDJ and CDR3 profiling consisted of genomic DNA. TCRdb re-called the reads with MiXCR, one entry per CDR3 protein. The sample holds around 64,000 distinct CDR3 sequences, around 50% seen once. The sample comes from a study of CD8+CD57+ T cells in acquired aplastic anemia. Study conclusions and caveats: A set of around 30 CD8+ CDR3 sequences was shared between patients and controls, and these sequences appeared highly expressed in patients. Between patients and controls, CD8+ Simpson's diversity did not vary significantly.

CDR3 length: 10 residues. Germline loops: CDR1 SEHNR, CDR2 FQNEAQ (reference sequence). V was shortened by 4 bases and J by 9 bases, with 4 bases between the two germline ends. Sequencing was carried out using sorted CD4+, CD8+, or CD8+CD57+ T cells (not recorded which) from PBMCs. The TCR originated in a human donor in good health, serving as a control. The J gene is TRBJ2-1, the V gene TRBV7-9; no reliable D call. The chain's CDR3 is CASSWGEQFF. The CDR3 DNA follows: TGTGCCAGCAGCTGGGGTGAGCAGTTCTTC. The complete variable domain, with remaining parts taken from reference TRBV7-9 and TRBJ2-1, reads DTGVSQNPRHKITKRGQNVTFRCDPISEHNRLYWYRQTLGQGPEFLTYFQNEAQLEKSRLLSDRFSAERPKGSFSTLEIQRTEQGDSAMYLCASSWGEQFFGPGTRLTVL.